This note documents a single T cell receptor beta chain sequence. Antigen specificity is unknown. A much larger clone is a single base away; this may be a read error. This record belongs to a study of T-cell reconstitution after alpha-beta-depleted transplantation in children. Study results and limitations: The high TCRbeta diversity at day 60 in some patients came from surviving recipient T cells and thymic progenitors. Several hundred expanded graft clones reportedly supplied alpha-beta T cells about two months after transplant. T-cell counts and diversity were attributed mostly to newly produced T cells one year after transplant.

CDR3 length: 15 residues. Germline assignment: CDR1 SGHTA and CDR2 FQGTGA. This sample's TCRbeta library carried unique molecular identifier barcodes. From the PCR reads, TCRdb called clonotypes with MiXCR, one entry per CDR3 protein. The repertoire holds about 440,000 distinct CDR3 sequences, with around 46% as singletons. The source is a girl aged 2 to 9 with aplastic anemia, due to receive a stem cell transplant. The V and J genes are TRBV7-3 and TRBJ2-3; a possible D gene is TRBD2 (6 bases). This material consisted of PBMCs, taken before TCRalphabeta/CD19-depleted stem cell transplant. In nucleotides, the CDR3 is TGTGCCAGCAGTTTCGGGAGAGTCGGCACAGATACGCTGTATTTT. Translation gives CASSFGRVGTDTLYF.